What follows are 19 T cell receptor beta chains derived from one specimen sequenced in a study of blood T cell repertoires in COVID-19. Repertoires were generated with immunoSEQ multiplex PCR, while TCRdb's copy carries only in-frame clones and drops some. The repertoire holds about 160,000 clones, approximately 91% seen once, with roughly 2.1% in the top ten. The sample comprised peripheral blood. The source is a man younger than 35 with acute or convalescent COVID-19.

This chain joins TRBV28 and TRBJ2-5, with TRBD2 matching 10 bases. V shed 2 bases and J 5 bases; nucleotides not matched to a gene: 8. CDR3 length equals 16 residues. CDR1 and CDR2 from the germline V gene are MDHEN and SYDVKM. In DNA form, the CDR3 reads TGTGCCAGCAGTTTACCAGCGGGAGGGCCTCGGGAGACCCAGTACTTC. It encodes CASSLPAGGPRETQYF.

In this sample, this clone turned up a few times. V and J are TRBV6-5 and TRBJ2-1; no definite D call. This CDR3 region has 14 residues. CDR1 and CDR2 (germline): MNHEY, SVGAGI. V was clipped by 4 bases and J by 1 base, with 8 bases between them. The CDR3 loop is CASSSIGSYNEQFF. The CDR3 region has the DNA TGTGCCAGCAGTTCTATCGGGTCCTACAATGAGCAGTTCTTC.

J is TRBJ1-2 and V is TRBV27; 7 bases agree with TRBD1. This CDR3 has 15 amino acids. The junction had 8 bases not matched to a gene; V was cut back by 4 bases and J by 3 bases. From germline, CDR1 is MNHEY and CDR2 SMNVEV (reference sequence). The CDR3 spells CASSSGQPRDYGYTF. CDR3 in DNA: TGTGCCAGCAGTTCGGGACAGCCGAGGGACTATGGCTACACCTTC.

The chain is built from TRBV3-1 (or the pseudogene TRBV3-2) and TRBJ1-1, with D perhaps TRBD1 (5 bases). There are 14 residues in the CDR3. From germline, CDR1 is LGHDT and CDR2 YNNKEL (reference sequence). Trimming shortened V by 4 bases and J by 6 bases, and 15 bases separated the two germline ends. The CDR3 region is CASSPPTGNAEAFF. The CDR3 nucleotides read TGTGCCAGCAGCCCTCCCACAGGCAACGCTGAAGCTTTCTTT.

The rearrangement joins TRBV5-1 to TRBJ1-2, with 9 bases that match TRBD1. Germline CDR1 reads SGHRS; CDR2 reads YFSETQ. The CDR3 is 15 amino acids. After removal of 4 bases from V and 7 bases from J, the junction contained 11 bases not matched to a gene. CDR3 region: CASSARTGESGGYTF. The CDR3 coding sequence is TGCGCCAGCAGCGCTCGGACAGGGGAATCGGGTGGCTACACCTTC. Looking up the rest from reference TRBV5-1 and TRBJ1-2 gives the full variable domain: KAGVTQTPRYLIKTRGQQVTLSCSPISGHRSVSWYQQTPGQGLQFLFEYFSETQRNKGNFPGRFSGRQFSNSRSEMNVSTLELGDSALYLCASSARTGESGGYTFGSGTRLTVV.

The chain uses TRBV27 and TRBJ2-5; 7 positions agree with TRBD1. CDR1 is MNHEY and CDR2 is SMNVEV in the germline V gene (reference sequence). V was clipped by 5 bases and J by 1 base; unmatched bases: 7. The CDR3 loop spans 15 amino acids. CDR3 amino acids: CASSSPGTAQETQYF. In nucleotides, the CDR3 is TGTGCCAGCAGTAGCCCCGGGACAGCCCAAGAGACCCAGTACTTC.

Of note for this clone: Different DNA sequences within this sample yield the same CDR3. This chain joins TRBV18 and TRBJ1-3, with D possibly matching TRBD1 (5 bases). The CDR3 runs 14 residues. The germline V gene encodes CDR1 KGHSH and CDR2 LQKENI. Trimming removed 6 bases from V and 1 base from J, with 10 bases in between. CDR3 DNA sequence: TGTGCCAGCTCCCCTACAGGATCTGGAAACACCATATATTTT. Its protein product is CASSPTGSGNTIYF.

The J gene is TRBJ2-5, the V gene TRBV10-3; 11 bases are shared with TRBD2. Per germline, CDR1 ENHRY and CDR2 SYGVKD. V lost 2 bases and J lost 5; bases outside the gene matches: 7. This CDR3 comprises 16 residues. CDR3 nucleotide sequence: TGTGCCATCAGTGAGATGGCTAGCGGGGGGAGGGAGACCCAGTACTTC. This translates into CAISEMASGGRETQYF.

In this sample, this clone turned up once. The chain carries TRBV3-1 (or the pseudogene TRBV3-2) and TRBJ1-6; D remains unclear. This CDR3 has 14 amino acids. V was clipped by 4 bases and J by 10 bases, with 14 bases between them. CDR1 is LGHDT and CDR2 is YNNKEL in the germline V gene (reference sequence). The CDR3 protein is CASSRAGIDSPLHF. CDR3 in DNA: TGTGCCAGCAGCCGTGCGGGAATAGACTCACCCCTCCACTTT.

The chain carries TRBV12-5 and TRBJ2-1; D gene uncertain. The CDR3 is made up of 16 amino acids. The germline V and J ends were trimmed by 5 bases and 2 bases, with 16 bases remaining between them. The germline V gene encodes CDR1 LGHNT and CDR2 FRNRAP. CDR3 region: CASGPPLAPTYNEQFF. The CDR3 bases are TGTGCTAGTGGTCCCCCTTTAGCCCCGACCTACAATGAGCAGTTCTTC.

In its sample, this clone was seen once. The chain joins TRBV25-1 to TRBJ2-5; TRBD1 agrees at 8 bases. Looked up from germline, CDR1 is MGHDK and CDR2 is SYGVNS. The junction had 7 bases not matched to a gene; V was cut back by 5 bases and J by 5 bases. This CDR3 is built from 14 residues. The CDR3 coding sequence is TGTGCCAGCAGTTCACCCCAGGGGGCGGAGACCCAGTACTTC. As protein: CASSSPQGAETQYF.

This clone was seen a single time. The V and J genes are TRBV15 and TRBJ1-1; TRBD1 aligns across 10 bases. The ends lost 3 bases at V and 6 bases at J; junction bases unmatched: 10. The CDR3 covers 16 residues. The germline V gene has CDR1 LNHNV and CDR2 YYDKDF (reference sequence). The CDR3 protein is CATSSTRQGATSEAFF. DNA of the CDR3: TGTGCCACCAGCAGCACCCGACAGGGGGCGACTTCTGAAGCTTTCTTT.

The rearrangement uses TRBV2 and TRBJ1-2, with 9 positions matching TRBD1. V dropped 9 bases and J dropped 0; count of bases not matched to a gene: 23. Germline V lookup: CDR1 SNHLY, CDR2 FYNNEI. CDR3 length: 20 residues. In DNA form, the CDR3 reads TGTGCCAGTTGGACCCCGGGACAGGGTATCACACTGCTAACTAACTATGGCTACACCTTC. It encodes CASWTPGQGITLLTNYGYTF.

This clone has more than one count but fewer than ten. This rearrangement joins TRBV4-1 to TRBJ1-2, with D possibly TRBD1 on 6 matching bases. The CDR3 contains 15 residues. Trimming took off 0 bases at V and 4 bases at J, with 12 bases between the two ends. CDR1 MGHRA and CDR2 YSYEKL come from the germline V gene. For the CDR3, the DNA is TGCGCCAGCAGCCAAGACAGGGGCAGGGGCTATGGCTACACCTTC. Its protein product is CASSQDRGRGYGYTF.

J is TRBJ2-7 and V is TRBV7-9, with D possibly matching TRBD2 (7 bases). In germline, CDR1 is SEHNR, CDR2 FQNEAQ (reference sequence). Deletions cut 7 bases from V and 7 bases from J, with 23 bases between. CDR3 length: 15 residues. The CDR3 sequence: CASTTLGGGPEEQYF. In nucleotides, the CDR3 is TGTGCCAGCACCACTCTAGGGGGAGGGCCGGAAGAGCAGTACTTC.

DNA of the CDR3: TGTGCCAGCACTGCCTCCACTAGCCTCTACGAGCAGTACTTC. Protein sequence: CASTASTSLYEQYF. The genes are TRBV11-2 and TRBJ2-7; D perhaps matches TRBD2 (6 bases). CDR3 size: 14 residues. CDR1 is SGHAT and CDR2 is FQNNGV in the germline V gene. Trimming shortened V by 7 bases and J by 3 bases, and 16 bases separated the two germline ends.

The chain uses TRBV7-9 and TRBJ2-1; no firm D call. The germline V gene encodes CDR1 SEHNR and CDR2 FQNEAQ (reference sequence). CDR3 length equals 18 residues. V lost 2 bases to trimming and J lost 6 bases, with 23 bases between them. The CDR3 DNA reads TGTGCCAGCAGCTTAAACCCCTCCAGGTCCCGACGCTCCAATGAGCAGTTCTTC. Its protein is CASSLNPSRSRRSNEQFF.

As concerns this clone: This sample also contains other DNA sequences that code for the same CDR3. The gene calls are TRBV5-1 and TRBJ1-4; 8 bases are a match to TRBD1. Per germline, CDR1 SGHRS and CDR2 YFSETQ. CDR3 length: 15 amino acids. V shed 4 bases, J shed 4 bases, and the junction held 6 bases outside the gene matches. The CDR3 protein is CASSPGQGYNEKLFF. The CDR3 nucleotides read TGCGCCAGCAGCCCTGGACAGGGCTATAATGAAAAACTGTTTTTT.

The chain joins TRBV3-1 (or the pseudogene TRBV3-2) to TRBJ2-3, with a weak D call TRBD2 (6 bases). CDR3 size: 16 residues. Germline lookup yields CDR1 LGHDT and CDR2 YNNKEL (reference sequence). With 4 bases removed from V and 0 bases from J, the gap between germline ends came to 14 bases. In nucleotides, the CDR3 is TGTGCCAGCAGCCCCCTGGGGAGCGGGAGCACAGATACGCAGTATTTT. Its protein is CASSPLGSGSTDTQYF.